Following are 29 T cell receptor beta chains from one sample sequenced in a study of monozygotic twins with cystic fibrosis. Profiling relied on immunoSEQ multiplex PCR, and the TCRdb table lists in-frame clones only, not all of them. This table holds 14,000 to 15,000 clones, around 84% found once. Sample: blood. Receptors were obtained from a boy between 10 and 17 years old with cystic fibrosis.

This chain connects TRBV29-1 to TRBJ1-1; D uncertain. V lost 5 bases, J lost 0 bases, and 10 bases lay in between. CDR1 is SQVTM and CDR2 is ANQGSEA in the germline V gene. This CDR3 has 13 amino acids. The CDR3 DNA follows: TGCAGCGTTCAAGGGAGATTGAACACTGAAGCTTTCTTT. This gives the protein CSVQGRLNTEAFF.

A word on this clone: At one boundary the junction diverges from the germline segment, which might be a read error. As DNA, the CDR3 is TGTGCCAGCAGCCTAGCCCCAGCGAAGTTTAACTATGGCTACACCTTC. It yields the protein CASSLAPAKFNYGYTF. The V and J genes are TRBV7-9 and TRBJ1-2; D is undetermined. This CDR3 has 16 residues. Looked up from germline, CDR1 is SEHNR and CDR2 is FQNEAQ (reference sequence).

This clone was observed a single time. The chain recombines TRBV5-1 with TRBJ2-6, with D perhaps TRBD1 (5 bases). Germline V gene sequence: CDR1 SGHRS, CDR2 YFSETQ. The CDR3 spans 17 residues. V lost 2 bases to trimming and J lost 4 bases, with 16 bases between them. CDR3 sequence: CASSFTGPPAGANVLTF. In nucleotides, the CDR3 is TGCGCCAGCAGCTTCACAGGCCCACCAGCGGGGGCCAACGTCCTGACTTTC.

The chain is built from TRBV5-1 and TRBJ2-7; 7 nucleotides agree with TRBD1. This CDR3 region has 16 residues. The germline gives CDR1 SGHRS, CDR2 YFSETQ. V lost 4 bases, J lost 3 bases, and 13 bases stayed unmatched. The CDR3 sequence: CASSPGHYRGSYEQYF. CDR3 nucleotides: TGCGCCAGCAGCCCGGGACACTACAGGGGCAGCTACGAGCAGTACTTC.

The gene calls are TRBV28 and TRBJ1-4; TRBD1 might be the D (5 bases). Per the germline V gene, CDR1 is MDHEN and CDR2 is SYDVKM. This CDR3 comprises 14 residues. Trimming removed 3 bases at V and 11 bases at J, with 16 bases between. As DNA, the CDR3 is TGTGCCAGCAGTTTCGGGACCTCCCTCGGGAAACTGTTTTTT. Protein: CASSFGTSLGKLFF.

This clone was counted once. The V and J genes are TRBV7-2 and TRBJ2-1; 10 bases are a match to TRBD2. Trimming removed 3 bases from V and 2 bases from J; junction bases left unmatched: 1. There are 15 residues in the CDR3. CDR1 and CDR2 from the germline V gene are SGHTA and FQGNSA. CDR3 sequence (DNA): TGTGCCAGCAGCTTTAGCGGGAGGACCTACAATGAGCAGTTCTTC. Amino acids: CASSFSGRTYNEQFF.

The sample holds a few counts of this clone. The chain links TRBV6-1 to TRBJ2-1; 8 bases align to TRBD2. The germline V gene has CDR1 MNHNS and CDR2 SASEGT. The V and J ends lost 2 bases and 0 bases, in that order; junction bases with no gene match: 0. The CDR3 spans 15 residues. The CDR3: CASSELAGSYNEQFF. CDR3 DNA sequence: TGTGCCAGCAGTGAACTAGCGGGCTCCTACAATGAGCAGTTCTTC.

This clone was found once. The chain links TRBV2 to TRBJ2-7, with 9 bases lining up with TRBD2. This CDR3 comprises 14 residues. V was pared by 7 bases and J by 0 bases, with 4 bases of the junction left unmatched. Germline lookup yields CDR1 SNHLY and CDR2 FYNNEI. The CDR3 DNA reads as TGTGCCAGCAAGGCGACTAGCGGCTCCTACGAGCAGTACTTC. It is translated as CASKATSGSYEQYF.

The gene calls are TRBV28 and TRBJ2-7; 7 bases match TRBD2. The V and J ends lost 5 bases and 4 bases, in that order; junction bases with no gene match: 20. Germline values: CDR1 MDHEN, CDR2 SYDVKM. The CDR3 has 18 amino acids. The CDR3 DNA sequence: TGTGCCAGCAGTCTTTCCCTTGGTGTCCCGGGACTACTATACGAGCAGTACTTC. Translating gives CASSLSLGVPGLLYEQYF. The full variable domain, in which reference TRBV28 and TRBJ2-7 provide the parts outside the CDR3, is DVKVTQSSRYLVKRTGEKVFLECVQDMDHENMFWYRQDPGLGLRLIYFSYDVKMKEKGDIPEGYSVSREKKERFSLILESASTNQTSMYLCASSLSLGVPGLLYEQYFGPGTRLTVT.

The V gene is TRBV5-1, the J gene TRBJ2-3, with 9 nucleotides matching TRBD2. The CDR3 is 16 amino acids. Germline-derived CDR1 and CDR2 are SGHRS and YFSETQ. V lost 0 bases to trimming and J lost 1 base; unmatched junction nucleotides: 3. The CDR3 sequence: CASSLGASGGTDTQYF. CDR3 DNA sequence: TGCGCCAGCAGCTTGGGCGCTAGCGGGGGCACAGATACGCAGTATTTT.

This clone was picked up a small number of times. The J gene is TRBJ1-2, the V gene TRBV7-8; D gene uncertain. Germline CDR1 is SGHVS and CDR2 is FQNEAQ. Trimming pared 5 bases from V and 3 bases from J, leaving 10 bases between. This CDR3 region has 13 residues. The CDR3 loop reads CASSNSDYYGYTF. The CDR3 DNA reads as TGTGCCAGCAGCAACTCAGATTACTATGGCTACACCTTC.

The table lists this clone with a count of one. The chain has TRBV15 and TRBJ2-7, with 8 bases matching TRBD2. The junction had 7 bases not matched to a gene; V was cut back by 8 bases and J by 4 bases. CDR1 LNHNV and CDR2 YYDKDF come from the germline V gene (reference sequence). This CDR3 comprises 13 residues. CDR3 nucleotide sequence: TGTGCCACCTCCGAGCGGGAGTCATACGAGCAGTACTTC. Protein product: CATSERESYEQYF.

The J gene is TRBJ2-4, the V gene TRBV28, with 10 nucleotides matching TRBD1. V was clipped by 6 bases and J by 9 bases; unmatched bases: 11. This CDR3 is built from 15 residues. CDR1 MDHEN and CDR2 SYDVKM come from the germline V gene. This CDR3 is CASRVDRGKGGIQYF. The CDR3 DNA reads TGTGCCAGCAGAGTGGACAGGGGGAAAGGGGGCATTCAGTACTTC.

J is TRBJ2-1 and V is TRBV6-4, with 9 bases aligning to TRBD2. Per germline, CDR1 MRHNA and CDR2 SNTAGT. V shed 3 bases and J 0 bases; nucleotides not matched to a gene: 0. This CDR3 is built from 15 residues. CDR3 region: CASSERGGSYNEQFF. The DNA of the CDR3 is TGTGCCAGCAGTGAGCGGGGGGGCTCCTACAATGAGCAGTTCTTC.

The V and J genes are TRBV7-2 and TRBJ2-5, with D unresolved. V dropped 2 bases and J dropped 5 bases, with 15 bases sitting between them. The length of the CDR3 is 15 residues. Germline CDR1 is SGHTA and CDR2 is FQGNSA. CDR3 nucleotides: TGTGCCAGCAGCTTATCGGGCTACATAGGGGAGACCCAGTACTTC. This translates into CASSLSGYIGETQYF.

V and J are TRBV7-2 and TRBJ2-7, with TRBD2 identical over 9 bases. Germline CDR1 is SGHTA and CDR2 is FQGNSA. This CDR3 spans 15 amino acids. After removal of 1 base from V and 3 bases from J, the junction contained 4 bases not matched to a gene. CDR3 protein: CASSLVAGDYYEQYF. DNA for the CDR3: TGTGCCAGCAGCTTAGTAGCGGGAGACTACTACGAGCAGTACTTC. The full variable domain, completed using reference TRBV7-2 and TRBJ2-7, is GAGVSQSPSNKVTEKGKDVELRCDPISGHTALYWYRQSLGQGLEFLIYFQGNSAPDKSGLPSDRFSAERTGGSVSTLTIQRTQQEDSAVYLCASSLVAGDYYEQYFGPGTRLTVT.

The V and J genes are TRBV6-1 and TRBJ2-3; D is undetermined. CDR3 length: 10 residues. Trimming shortened V by 7 bases and J by 4 bases, and 3 bases separated the two germline ends. From germline, CDR1 is MNHNS and CDR2 SASEGT. The CDR3 nucleotides are TGTGCCAGCAATTCAGATACGCAGTATTTT. Protein: CASNSDTQYF.

This clone was seen a single time. The rearrangement links TRBV30 to TRBJ2-7; 7 nucleotides align to TRBD1. Germline V CDR1 and CDR2: GTSNPN, SVGIG (reference sequence). J gave up 10 bases and V 2 bases, and 11 bases lay outside the gene matches. The CDR3 runs to 13 residues. In DNA, the CDR3 is TGTGCCTGGAGTCCACTCCGAACAGGGGAACAGTACTTC. Translating it yields CAWSPLRTGEQYF.

The chain employs TRBV5-5 and TRBJ1-5, with D uncertain. This CDR3 region has 15 residues. Per germline, CDR1 SGHKS and CDR2 YYEKEE (reference sequence). V shed 4 bases and J shed 4 bases, with 15 bases lying between them. The CDR3 region is CASSITWVWNQPQHF. The DNA of the CDR3 is TGTGCCAGCAGCATCACATGGGTATGGAATCAGCCCCAGCATTTT. Together with reference TRBV5-5 and TRBJ1-5, the CDR3 gives the full variable domain: DAGVTQSPTHLIKTRGQQVTLRCSPISGHKSVSWYQQVLGQGPQFIFQYYEKEERGRGNFPDRFSARQFPNYSSELNVNALLLGDSALYLCASSITWVWNQPQHFGDGTRLSIL.

This clone was seen only once. The chain recombines TRBV11-2 with TRBJ1-1; D gene unclear. The CDR3 length is 13 residues. CDR1 and CDR2 (germline): SGHAT, FQNNGV. Between the trimmed V and J ends, which lost 3 bases and 3 bases, there was a span of 8 bases. The CDR3 sequence: CASSFGTDTEAFF. CDR3 DNA sequence: TGTGCCAGCAGCTTTGGAACAGACACTGAAGCTTTCTTT.

The rearrangement joins TRBV29-1 to TRBJ2-4, with 9 nucleotides matching TRBD1. Trimming at V came to 4 bases and at J to 8 bases, leaving 9 bases not matched to a gene. The CDR3 length is 14 residues. Germline CDR1 is SQVTM and CDR2 is ANQGSEA. The CDR3 protein is CSVVQGAQKDIQYF. DNA of the CDR3: TGCAGCGTTGTACAGGGGGCTCAGAAGGACATTCAGTACTTC.

The V gene is TRBV19, the J gene TRBJ1-1; no definite D call. V lost 8 bases, J lost 1 base, and 8 bases lay in between. Germline assignment: CDR1 LNHDA and CDR2 SQIVND (reference sequence). The CDR3 is 12 residues long. The CDR3 DNA sequence: TGTGCCAGTTCAAGGGAGAACACTGAAGCTTTCTTT. This codes for CASSRENTEAFF.

Remarks on this clone: Sequence at one end of the junction differs from germline and may be a read error. The chain recombines TRBV14 with TRBJ2-5; 10 bases agree with TRBD2. The CDR3 covers 14 residues. Germline-derived CDR1 and CDR2 are SGHDN and FVKESK. CDR3 sequence (DNA): TGTGCCAGCAGCCAGGGGACTAGCGTATTGACCACGGACTTC. Amino acids: CASSQGTSVLTTDF.

This chain connects TRBV5-4 to TRBJ2-7, with TRBD2 identical over 8 bases. With V trimmed by 4 bases and J by 0 bases, 6 bases remained unmatched. CDR3 length equals 15 residues. CDR1 and CDR2 (germline): SGHNT, YYREEE (reference sequence). As DNA, the CDR3 is TGTGCCAGCAGCCCCGGACTAGCTTCCTCCTACGAGCAGTACTTC. Translated: CASSPGLASSYEQYF.

The CDR3: CASRGLVGQGSYEQYF. As DNA, the CDR3 is TGTGCCAGCAGAGGCCTGGTGGGTCAGGGCTCCTACGAGCAGTACTTC. The chain couples TRBV11-2 to TRBJ2-7; a weak D match, TRBD1 (5 bases). V shed 6 bases and J shed 0 bases, with 18 bases lying between them. The germline V gene encodes CDR1 SGHAT and CDR2 FQNNGV. CDR3 length equals 16 residues.

This chain uses TRBV27 with TRBJ1-2; perhaps TRBD1 as D (5 bases). CDR1 is MNHEY and CDR2 is SMNVEV in the germline V gene (reference sequence). V lost 6 bases to trimming and J lost 4 bases, with 15 bases between them. The CDR3 extends over 14 amino acids. The CDR3 nucleotides read TGTGCCAGCAGCCCTGGAGCAGGGTTCTATGGCTACACCTTC. This encodes CASSPGAGFYGYTF.

The chain recombines TRBV7-9 with TRBJ1-5, with D unclear. The V gene lost 2 bases and the J gene lost 6 bases, with 5 bases spanning the gap. The CDR3 contains 12 residues. Looked up from germline, CDR1 is SEHNR and CDR2 is FQNEAQ (reference sequence). The CDR3 loop is CASSLNSQPQHF. In DNA, the CDR3 is TGTGCCAGCAGCTTAAATTCTCAGCCCCAGCATTTT.

The chain recombines TRBV2 with TRBJ2-5; possible D gene TRBD2, 5 bases. This CDR3 is built from 16 residues. Germline assignment: CDR1 SNHLY and CDR2 FYNNEI. Between the trimmed V and J ends, which lost 9 bases and 2 bases, there was a span of 22 bases. In DNA form, the CDR3 reads TGTGCCAGTGAGGGTCTGGGGTCATGGCTACAAGAGACCCAGTACTTC. This translates into CASEGLGSWLQETQYF.

The rearrangement links TRBV7-9 to TRBJ1-6, with D tentatively TRBD1 (5 bases). The CDR3 length is 13 residues. With 1 base removed from V and 9 bases from J, the gap between germline ends came to 7 bases. Germline V gives CDR1 SEHNR, CDR2 FQNEAQ (reference sequence). The CDR3 nucleotides are TGTGCCAGCAGCTTAGAAGGGGCTTCACCCCTCCACTTT. As protein: CASSLEGASPLHF. The full variable domain, its missing parts supplied by reference TRBV7-9 and TRBJ1-6, is DTGVSQNPRHKITKRGQNVTFRCDPISEHNRLYWYRQTLGQGPEFLTYFQNEAQLEKSRLLSDRFSAERPKGSFSTLEIQRTEQGDSAMYLCASSLEGASPLHFGNGTRLTVT.